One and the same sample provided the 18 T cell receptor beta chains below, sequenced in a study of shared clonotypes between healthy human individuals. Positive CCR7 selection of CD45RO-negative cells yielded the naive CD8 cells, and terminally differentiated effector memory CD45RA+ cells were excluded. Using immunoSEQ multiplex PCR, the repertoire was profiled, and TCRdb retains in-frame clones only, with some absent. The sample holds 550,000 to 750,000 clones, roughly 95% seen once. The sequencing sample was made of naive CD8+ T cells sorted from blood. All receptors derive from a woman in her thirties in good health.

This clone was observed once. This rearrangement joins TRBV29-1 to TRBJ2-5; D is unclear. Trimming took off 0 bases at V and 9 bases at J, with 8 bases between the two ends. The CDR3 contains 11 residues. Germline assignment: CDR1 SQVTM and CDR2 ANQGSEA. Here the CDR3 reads CSVEDRLAQYF. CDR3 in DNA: TGCAGCGTTGAAGATAGGCTGGCCCAGTACTTC.

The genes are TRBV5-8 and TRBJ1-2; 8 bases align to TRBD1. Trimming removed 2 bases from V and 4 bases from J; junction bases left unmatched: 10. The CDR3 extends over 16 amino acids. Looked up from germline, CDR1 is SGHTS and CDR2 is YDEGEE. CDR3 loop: CASSFSPGQDTYGYTF. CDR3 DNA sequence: TGTGCCAGCAGCTTCTCTCCGGGACAGGATACCTATGGCTACACCTTC.

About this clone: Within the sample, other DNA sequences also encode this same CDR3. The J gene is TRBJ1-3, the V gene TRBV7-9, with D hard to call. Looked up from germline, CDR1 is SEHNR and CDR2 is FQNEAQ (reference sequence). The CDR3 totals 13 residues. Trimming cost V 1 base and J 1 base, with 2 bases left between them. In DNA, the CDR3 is TGTGCCAGCAGCTTAGGGTCTGGAAACACCATATATTTT. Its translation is CASSLGSGNTIYF.

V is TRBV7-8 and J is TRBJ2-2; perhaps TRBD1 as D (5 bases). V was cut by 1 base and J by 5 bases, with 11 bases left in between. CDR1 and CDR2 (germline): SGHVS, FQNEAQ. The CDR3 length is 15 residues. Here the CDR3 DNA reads TGTGCCAGCAGCTTAGTCTGGGGCGGAACCGGGGAGCTGTTTTTT. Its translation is CASSLVWGGTGELFF.

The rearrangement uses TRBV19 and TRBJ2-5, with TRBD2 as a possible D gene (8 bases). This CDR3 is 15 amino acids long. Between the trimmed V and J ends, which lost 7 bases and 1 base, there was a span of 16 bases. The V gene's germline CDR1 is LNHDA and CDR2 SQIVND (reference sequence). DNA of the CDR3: TGTGCCAGTACCAACGGGAGGGGGCCCCAAGAGACCCAGTACTTC. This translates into CASTNGRGPQETQYF. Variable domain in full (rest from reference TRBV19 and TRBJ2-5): DGGITQSPKYLFRKEGQNVTLSCEQNLNHDAMYWYRQDPGQGLRLIYYSQIVNDFQKGDIAEGYSVSREKKESFPLTVTSAQKNPTAFYLCASTNGRGPQETQYFGPGTRLLVL.

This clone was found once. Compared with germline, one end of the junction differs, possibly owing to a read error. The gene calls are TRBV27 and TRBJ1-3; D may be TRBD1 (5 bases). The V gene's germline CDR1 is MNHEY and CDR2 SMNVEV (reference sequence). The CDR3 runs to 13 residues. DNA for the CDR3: TGTGCCAGCAGTTTATACCGAGGGGAGACGTTAGTCTTT. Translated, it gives CASSLYRGETLVF.

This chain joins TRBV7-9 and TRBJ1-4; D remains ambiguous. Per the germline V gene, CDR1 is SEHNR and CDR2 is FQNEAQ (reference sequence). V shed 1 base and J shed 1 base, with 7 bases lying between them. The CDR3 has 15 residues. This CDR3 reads CASSLVWGTNEKLFF. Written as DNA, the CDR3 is TGTGCCAGCAGCTTAGTATGGGGAACTAATGAAAAACTGTTTTTT.

The CDR3 bases are TGTGCCACCAGCAGAGCCGGCGGGCGGGAGCTGGGAGAGACCCAGTACTTC. Protein sequence: CATSRAGGRELGETQYF. This rearrangement joins TRBV15 to TRBJ2-5; 7 bases fit TRBD2. With 1 base clipped from V and 4 bases from J, the junction kept 12 bases outside the gene matches. CDR1 LNHNV and CDR2 YYDKDF come from the germline V gene (reference sequence). The length of the CDR3 is 17 residues.

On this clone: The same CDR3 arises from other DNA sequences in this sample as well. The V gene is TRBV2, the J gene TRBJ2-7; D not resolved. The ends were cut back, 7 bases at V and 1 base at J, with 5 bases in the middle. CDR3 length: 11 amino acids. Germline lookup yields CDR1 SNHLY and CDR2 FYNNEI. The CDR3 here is CASTRSYEQYF. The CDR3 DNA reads TGTGCCAGCACGCGTTCCTACGAGCAGTACTTC.

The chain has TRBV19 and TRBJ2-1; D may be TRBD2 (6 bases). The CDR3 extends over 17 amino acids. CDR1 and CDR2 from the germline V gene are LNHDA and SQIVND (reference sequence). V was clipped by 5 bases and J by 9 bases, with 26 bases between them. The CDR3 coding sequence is TGTGCCAGTAGTCTGAAGGGGAGGCAGGCTAAGGTACGTGAGCAGTTCTTC. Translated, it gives CASSLKGRQAKVREQFF.

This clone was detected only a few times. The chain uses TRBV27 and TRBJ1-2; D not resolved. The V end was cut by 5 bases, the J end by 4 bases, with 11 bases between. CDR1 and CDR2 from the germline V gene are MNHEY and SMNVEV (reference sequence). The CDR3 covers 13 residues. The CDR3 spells CASSPLGFYGYTF. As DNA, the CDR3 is TGTGCCAGCAGTCCCTTGGGGTTCTATGGCTACACCTTC.

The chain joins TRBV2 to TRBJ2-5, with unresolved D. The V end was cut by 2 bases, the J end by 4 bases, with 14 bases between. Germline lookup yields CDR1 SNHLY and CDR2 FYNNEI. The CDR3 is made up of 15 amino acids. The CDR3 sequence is CASSETTVPRETQYF. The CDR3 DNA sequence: TGTGCCAGCAGTGAAACCACGGTTCCAAGAGAGACCCAGTACTTC.

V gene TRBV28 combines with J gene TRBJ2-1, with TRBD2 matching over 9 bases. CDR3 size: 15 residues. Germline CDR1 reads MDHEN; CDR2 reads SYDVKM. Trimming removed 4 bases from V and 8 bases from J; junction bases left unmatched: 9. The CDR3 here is CASSYLAGSTYEQFF. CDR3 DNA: TGTGCCAGCAGTTACCTAGCGGGATCTACCTATGAGCAGTTCTTC.

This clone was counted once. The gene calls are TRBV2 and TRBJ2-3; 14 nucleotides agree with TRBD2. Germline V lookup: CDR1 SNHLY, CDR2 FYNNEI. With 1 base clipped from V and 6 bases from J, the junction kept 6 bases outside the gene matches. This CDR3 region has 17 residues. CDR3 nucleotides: TGTGCCAGCAGTGAAGGCGGGACTAGCGGGAGAGTGGATACGCAGTATTTT. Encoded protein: CASSEGGTSGRVDTQYF. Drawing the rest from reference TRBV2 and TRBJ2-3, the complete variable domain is EPEVTQTPSHQVTQMGQEVILRCVPISNHLYFYWYRQILGQKVEFLVSFYNNEISEKSEIFDDQFSVERPDGSNFTLKIRSTKLEDSAMYFCASSEGGTSGRVDTQYFGPGTRLTVL.

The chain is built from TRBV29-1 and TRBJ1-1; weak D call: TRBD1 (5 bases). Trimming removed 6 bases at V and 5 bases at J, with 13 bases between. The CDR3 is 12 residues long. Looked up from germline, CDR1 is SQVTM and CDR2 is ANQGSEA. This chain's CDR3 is CSVRAKGTEAFF. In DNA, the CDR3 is TGCAGCGTCAGGGCTAAAGGGACTGAAGCTTTCTTT.

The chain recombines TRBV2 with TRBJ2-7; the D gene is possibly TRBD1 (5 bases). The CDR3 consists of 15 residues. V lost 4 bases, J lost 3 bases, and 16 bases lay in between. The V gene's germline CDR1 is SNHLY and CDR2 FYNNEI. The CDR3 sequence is CASSGQGTGLYEQYF. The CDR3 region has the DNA TGTGCCAGCAGTGGGCAGGGAACCGGCCTCTACGAGCAGTACTTC.

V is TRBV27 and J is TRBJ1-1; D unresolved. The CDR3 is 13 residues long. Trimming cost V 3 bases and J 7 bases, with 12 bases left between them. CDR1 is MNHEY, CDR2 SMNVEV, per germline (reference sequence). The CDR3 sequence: CASSFAGGGEAFF. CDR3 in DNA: TGTGCCAGCAGTTTCGCAGGTGGCGGTGAAGCTTTCTTT.

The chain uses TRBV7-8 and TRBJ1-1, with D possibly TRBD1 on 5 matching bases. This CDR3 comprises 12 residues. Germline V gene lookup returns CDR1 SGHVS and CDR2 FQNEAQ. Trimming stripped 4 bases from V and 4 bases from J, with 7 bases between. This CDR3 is CASSSGFTEAFF. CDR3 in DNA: TGTGCCAGCAGCTCAGGGTTCACTGAAGCTTTCTTT.